The 28 T cell receptor beta chains below come from one sample, sequenced in a study of cytomegalovirus exposure and HLA in healthy donors. Both 60 Vbeta primers and 13 Jbeta primers went into the PCR. Clones were sequenced by immunoSEQ multiplex PCR, and TCRdb holds only the in-frame ones, with some missing. The sample has roughly 120,000 clones. The sequenced material came from PBMCs. All receptors come from a man between 18 and 35 years old in good health and CMV-seronegative.

The chain links TRBV6-5 to TRBJ1-1; D may be TRBD1 (5 bases). The CDR3 has 14 residues. The ends were cut back, 5 bases at V and 1 base at J, with 11 bases in the middle. Germline V CDR1 and CDR2: MNHEY, SVGAGI. CDR3 bases: TGTGCCAGCAGTGCTCGACAGTCGAACACTGAAGCTTTCTTT. As protein: CASSARQSNTEAFF.

The chain couples TRBV30 to TRBJ2-3; no clear D. V was cut by 0 bases and J by 2 bases, with 12 bases left in between. This CDR3 contains 15 residues. Looked up from germline, CDR1 is GTSNPN and CDR2 is SVGIG (reference sequence). The CDR3 nucleotides read TGTGCCTGGAGTGTCCAGGCAGGTTCCACAGATACGCAGTATTTT. Its translation is CAWSVQAGSTDTQYF.

This chain joins TRBV6-5 and TRBJ1-5; TRBD1 agrees at 10 bases. V lost 8 bases to trimming and J lost 5 bases; unmatched junction nucleotides: 3. The CDR3 contains 13 residues. CDR1 and CDR2 (germline): MNHEY, SVGAGI. This CDR3 is CASGGQGHQPQHF. The CDR3 DNA reads as TGTGCCAGCGGGGGACAGGGGCATCAGCCCCAGCATTTT.

J is TRBJ2-1 and V is TRBV28, with 8 nucleotides matching TRBD2. V trimming: 2 bases; J trimming: 7 bases; junction bases outside the gene matches: 4. Per germline, CDR1 MDHEN and CDR2 SYDVKM. The CDR3 totals 14 residues. The CDR3 loop reads CASSLTVAGNEQFF. For the CDR3, the DNA is TGTGCCAGCAGTTTAACGGTAGCGGGGAATGAGCAGTTCTTC.

As for this clone: The same CDR3 can be traced to other DNA sequences in this sample. V is TRBV28 and J is TRBJ1-4; D might be TRBD1 (5 bases). CDR1 is MDHEN and CDR2 is SYDVKM in the germline V gene. V was pared by 4 bases and J by 0 bases, with 12 bases between. The CDR3 is made up of 16 amino acids. The CDR3 region is CASSSRTSATNEKLFF. The DNA for the CDR3 is TGTGCCAGCAGTTCAAGGACAAGTGCAACTAATGAAAAACTGTTTTTT. The variable domain in full, completed from reference TRBV28 and TRBJ1-4, reads DVKVTQSSRYLVKRTGEKVFLECVQDMDHENMFWYRQDPGLGLRLIYFSYDVKMKEKGDIPEGYSVSREKKERFSLILESASTNQTSMYLCASSSRTSATNEKLFFGSGTQLSVL.

The chain couples TRBV2 to TRBJ1-5, with a tentative D call TRBD1 (6 bases). Germline V gene lookup returns CDR1 SNHLY and CDR2 FYNNEI. V lost 4 bases, J lost 4 bases, and 11 bases lay in between. This CDR3 has 14 residues. The CDR3, as DNA: TGTGCCAGCAGTGTGTCAGGGGAAAATCAGCCCCAGCATTTT. It specifies CASSVSGENQPQHF.

The chain has TRBV2 and TRBJ2-2; D gene uncertain. The CDR3 loop spans 15 amino acids. With 7 bases removed from V and 2 bases from J, the gap between germline ends came to 14 bases. The germline V gene encodes CDR1 SNHLY and CDR2 FYNNEI. Here the CDR3 DNA reads TGTGCCAGCAAAGGTGGGCTGCCAAACACCGGGGAGCTGTTTTTT. Its translation is CASKGGLPNTGELFF.

The chain links TRBV6-5 to TRBJ1-4, with TRBD1 matching over 8 bases. The V and J ends lost 2 bases and 7 bases, in that order; junction bases with no gene match: 6. Germline V CDR1 and CDR2: MNHEY, SVGAGI. CDR3 length: 15 residues. This CDR3 is CASSYEAGGVEKLFF. In nucleotides, the CDR3 is TGTGCCAGCAGTTACGAGGCAGGGGGCGTTGAAAAACTGTTTTTT.

This chain connects TRBV9 to TRBJ1-4; D is uncertain. In germline, CDR1 is SGDLS, CDR2 YYNGEE. The CDR3 extends over 15 amino acids. The V end lost 4 bases, the J end lost 3 bases, and 13 bases lay between the germline ends. CDR3 nucleotide sequence: TGTGCCAGCAGCTCCCTGGGGAGGCCTAATGAAAAACTGTTTTTT. Translated, it gives CASSSLGRPNEKLFF.

The gene calls are TRBV6-1 and TRBJ1-1, with D possibly TRBD1 on 6 matching bases. The CDR3 runs to 14 residues. Trimming shortened V by 2 bases and J by 3 bases, and 10 bases separated the two germline ends. Looked up from germline, CDR1 is MNHNS and CDR2 is SASEGT. This CDR3 reads CASSERGGDTEAFF. CDR3 DNA: TGTGCCAGCAGTGAAAGGGGGGGCGACACTGAAGCTTTCTTT.

The rearrangement uses TRBV27 and TRBJ1-5, with 8 nucleotides matching TRBD1. Trimming cost V 3 bases and J 4 bases; bases outside gene matches: 2. Germline assignment: CDR1 MNHEY and CDR2 SMNVEV (reference sequence). This CDR3 contains 14 residues. The CDR3 region has the DNA TGTGCCAGCAGTTTGGGACAGGAAAATCAGCCCCAGCATTTT. Amino acids: CASSLGQENQPQHF.

The V gene is TRBV7-2, the J gene TRBJ1-2; D is perhaps TRBD1 (6 bases). The CDR3 consists of 15 residues. The germline V and J ends were trimmed by 4 bases and 8 bases, with 20 bases remaining between them. Germline V lookup: CDR1 SGHTA, CDR2 FQGNSA. The CDR3 spells CASSSSGTREGGYTF. The CDR3 bases are TGTGCCAGCAGCTCCTCTGGGACAAGAGAGGGAGGCTACACCTTC.

The chain uses TRBV7-6 and TRBJ2-7, with TRBD2 as a possible D gene (5 bases). The CDR3 has 14 residues. Trimming left V 0 bases short and J 3 bases short, with 9 bases between. Germline CDR1 and CDR2: SGHVS and FNYEAQ. CDR3 protein: CASSLARGFYEQYF. DNA of the CDR3: TGTGCCAGCAGCTTAGCGCGCGGGTTCTACGAGCAGTACTTC.

This chain links TRBV7-9 with TRBJ1-2, with 8 bases that match TRBD1. This CDR3 spans 16 amino acids. With 5 bases clipped from V and 2 bases from J, the junction kept 10 bases outside the gene matches. Germline V gene data show CDR1 as SEHNR and CDR2 as FQNEAQ (reference sequence). DNA of the CDR3: TGTGCCAGCAGCAACTCGGGACAGGTTAACAACTATGGCTACACCTTC. Protein product: CASSNSGQVNNYGYTF.

The J gene is TRBJ2-5, the V gene TRBV5-6; 13 bases align to TRBD2. The CDR3 has 15 residues. Trimming took 2 bases from V and 5 from J; bases not matched to a gene: 3. Germline-derived CDR1 and CDR2 are SGHDT and YYEEEE. CDR3 sequence reads: CASSLLAGGHETQYF. The CDR3 bases are TGTGCCAGCAGCTTACTAGCGGGGGGGCACGAGACCCAGTACTTC. Variable domain in full (rest from reference TRBV5-6 and TRBJ2-5): DAGVTQSPTHLIKTRGQQVTLRCSPKSGHDTVSWYQQALGQGPQFIFQYYEEEERQRGNFPDRFSGHQFPNYSSELNVNALLLGDSALYLCASSLLAGGHETQYFGPGTRLLVL.

The V gene is TRBV6-1, the J gene TRBJ2-4; D ambiguous. Germline lookup yields CDR1 MNHNS and CDR2 SASEGT. The CDR3 spans 18 residues. The ends were cut back, 2 bases at V and 0 bases at J, with 17 bases in the middle. The CDR3 spells CASSEIGWAALAKNIQYF. CDR3 nucleotide sequence: TGTGCCAGCAGTGAAATAGGTTGGGCAGCCCTAGCCAAAAACATTCAGTACTTC.

The rearrangement joins TRBV4-2 to TRBJ2-1; 10 nucleotides align to TRBD2. The CDR3 has 18 residues. Germline CDR1 is LGHNA and CDR2 is YNFKEQ. J lost 8 bases, V lost 0 bases, and 13 bases had no gene match. CDR3 sequence reads: CASSQDRKRGGLVDEQFF. The CDR3 bases are TGTGCCAGCAGCCAAGATCGAAAGCGGGGGGGCCTAGTTGATGAGCAGTTCTTC.

The chain carries TRBV25-1 and TRBJ2-1, with 9 bases aligning to TRBD2. V trimming: 2 bases; J trimming: 4 bases; junction bases outside the gene matches: 9. The CDR3 contains 17 residues. The germline CDR1 and CDR2 sequences are MGHDK and SYGVNS. The CDR3 DNA is TGTGCCAGCAGTGAAGGGAGTAGCGGGAGTAGGTACAATGAGCAGTTCTTC. As protein: CASSEGSSGSRYNEQFF.

The rearrangement joins TRBV6-5 to TRBJ2-1, with a weak D call TRBD1 (6 bases). This CDR3 is built from 13 residues. CDR1 is MNHEY, CDR2 SVGAGI, per germline. Deletions cut 6 bases from V and 7 bases from J, with 13 bases between. CDR3 sequence reads: CASSQQGLNEQFF. In DNA form, the CDR3 reads TGTGCCAGCAGCCAGCAGGGGCTGAATGAGCAGTTCTTC.

This chain joins TRBV27 and TRBJ1-6; tentative D call: TRBD1 (6 bases). The germline V gene has CDR1 MNHEY and CDR2 SMNVEV (reference sequence). Trimming took off 2 bases at V and 4 bases at J, with 12 bases between the two ends. The CDR3 has 16 amino acids. CDR3 sequence (DNA): TGTGCCAGCAGTTTAAGAGGGACACCTTATAATTCACCCCTCCACTTT. This gives the protein CASSLRGTPYNSPLHF.

This chain joins TRBV15 and TRBJ2-1, with TRBD2 matching 13 bases. The CDR3 contains 18 residues. The V segment lost 7 bases and the J segment 9 bases; nucleotides outside the gene matches: 18. Looked up from germline, CDR1 is LNHNV and CDR2 is YYDKDF (reference sequence). The CDR3 loop is CATTPGLAGWRRLGEQFF. In DNA, the CDR3 is TGTGCCACCACTCCGGGACTAGCGGGGTGGCGACGCTTGGGTGAGCAGTTCTTC.

The gene calls are TRBV7-9 and TRBJ2-1; 10 bases agree with TRBD2. After removal of 3 bases from V and 3 bases from J, the junction contained 5 bases not matched to a gene. Germline-derived CDR1 and CDR2 are SEHNR and FQNEAQ (reference sequence). This CDR3 region has 16 residues. This chain's CDR3 is CASSFRTSGIYNEQFF. The CDR3 bases are TGTGCCAGCAGCTTTCGGACTAGCGGAATCTACAATGAGCAGTTCTTC.

CDR3 loop: CASSLGTSNEAFF. The CDR3 DNA sequence: TGTGCCAGCAGCTTAGGAACGAGTAATGAAGCTTTCTTT. The V call is TRBV11-3, the J call TRBJ1-1; no clear D. Trimming took off 1 base at V and 7 bases at J, with 10 bases between the two ends. This CDR3 contains 13 residues. Germline CDR1 SGHNT, CDR2 YENEEA.

The V gene is TRBV6-1, the J gene TRBJ1-1; D perhaps matches TRBD1 (5 bases). Germline assignment: CDR1 MNHNS and CDR2 SASEGT. V was clipped by 6 bases and J by 0 bases, with 11 bases between them. The CDR3 has 14 amino acids. CDR3 nucleotide sequence: TGTGCCAGCAGCACGGGACTCATGAACACTGAAGCTTTCTTT. Encoded protein: CASSTGLMNTEAFF.

The chain joins TRBV7-6 to TRBJ1-3; D may be TRBD1 (5 bases). Trimming took off 5 bases at V and 9 bases at J, with 20 bases between the two ends. Germline CDR1 reads SGHVS; CDR2 reads FNYEAQ. The CDR3 sequence is 15 residues long. The CDR3 sequence is CASSQEQGLQATIYF. The CDR3 DNA reads TGTGCCAGCAGCCAGGAGCAAGGGTTACAGGCCACCATATATTTT. Drawing the rest from reference TRBV7-6 and TRBJ1-3, the complete variable domain is GAGVSQSPRYKVTKRGQDVALRCDPISGHVSLYWYRQALGQGPEFLTYFNYEAQQDKSGLPNDRFSAERPEGSISTLTIQRTEQRDSAMYRCASSQEQGLQATIYFGEGSWLTVV.

V and J are TRBV27 and TRBJ1-2; 7 nucleotides align to TRBD1. J was trimmed by 10 bases and V by 4 bases; bases with no gene match: 15. This CDR3 has 15 amino acids. Germline V CDR1 and CDR2: MNHEY, SMNVEV (reference sequence). CDR3 sequence: CASSSYSDRALDYTF. In DNA, the CDR3 is TGTGCCAGCAGTTCGTACTCCGACAGGGCCTTAGACTACACCTTC.

The CDR3 reads CASSPGGGSAGNTIYF. The DNA for the CDR3 is TGTGCCAGCAGCCCAGGGGGAGGATCTGCTGGAAACACCATATATTTT. The rearrangement uses TRBV7-6 and TRBJ1-3; TRBD1 agrees at 7 bases. Per germline, CDR1 SGHVS and CDR2 FNYEAQ. With 5 bases clipped from V and 2 bases from J, the junction kept 9 bases outside the gene matches. This CDR3 has 16 residues.

The V and J genes are TRBV28 and TRBJ2-7, with D possibly TRBD2 on 6 matching bases. Germline V gene sequence: CDR1 MDHEN, CDR2 SYDVKM. The CDR3 is 14 residues long. Trimming removed 7 bases at V and 2 bases at J, with 15 bases between. CDR3: CASKGGGVAYEQYF. CDR3 DNA: TGTGCCAGCAAAGGCGGAGGGGTTGCCTACGAGCAGTACTTC.